What follows are 19 T cell receptor beta chains derived from one specimen sequenced in a study of tumor-infiltrating lymphocytes in localized non-small cell lung cancer. The protocol was immunoSEQ multiplex PCR, while the TCRdb copy is restricted to in-frame clones and leaves out a portion. The sample has around 16,000 clones, over 65% seen once. Specimen: lung tumor tissue. These receptor sequences come from a human donor with non-small cell lung cancer.

This chain links TRBV9 with TRBJ2-1; 9 positions match TRBD2. This CDR3 comprises 14 residues. CDR1 and CDR2 from the germline V gene are SGDLS and YYNGEE. V trimming: 8 bases; J trimming: 9 bases; junction bases outside the gene matches: 12. The CDR3 protein is CASRGNSGGGEQFF. CDR3 in DNA: TGTGCCAGTCGGGGAAATAGCGGGGGAGGTGAGCAGTTCTTC.

The chain carries TRBV11-2 and TRBJ2-5, with TRBD2 matching over 9 bases. The length of the CDR3 is 16 residues. Trimming took 2 bases from V and 5 from J; bases not matched to a gene: 9. Germline V gene data show CDR1 as SGHAT and CDR2 as FQNNGV. CDR3 protein: CASSLRRGGTEETQYF. The CDR3 region has the DNA TGTGCCAGCAGCTTAAGGCGGGGGGGGACTGAGGAGACCCAGTACTTC. The full variable domain, its missing parts supplied by reference TRBV11-2 and TRBJ2-5, is EAGVAQSPRYKIIEKRQSVAFWCNPISGHATLYWYQQILGQGPKLLIQFQNNGVVDDSQLPKDRFSAERLKGVDSTLKIQPAKLEDSAVYLCASSLRRGGTEETQYFGPGTRLLVL.

The CDR3 DNA sequence: TGTGCCAGCCGCCTCAGCCAAGGGGGCCACGAGCAGTACTTC. Its translation: CASRLSQGGHEQYF. V is TRBV5-8 and J is TRBJ2-7; the match to TRBD1 covers 7 bases. This CDR3 contains 14 residues. Unmatched junction bases numbered 12, after V lost 7 bases and J lost 5 bases. Per the germline V gene, CDR1 is SGHTS and CDR2 is YDEGEE.

The CDR3 protein is CASSLVGSSTDTQYF. CDR3 in DNA: TGCGCCAGCAGCTTGGTGGGATCTAGCACAGATACGCAGTATTTT. This rearrangement joins TRBV5-1 to TRBJ2-3, with unresolved D. Germline loops: CDR1 SGHRS, CDR2 YFSETQ. The CDR3 runs to 15 residues. V lost 0 bases to trimming and J lost 0 bases, with 8 bases between them.

The CDR3 spells CASSLSTYNEQFF. The CDR3 DNA is TGTGCCAGCAGTTTATCAACCTACAATGAGCAGTTCTTC. The chain combines TRBV27 with TRBJ2-1; D is ambiguous. This CDR3 has 13 residues. V was pared by 0 bases and J by 2 bases, with 2 bases between. Looked up from germline, CDR1 is MNHEY and CDR2 is SMNVEV (reference sequence).

The chain recombines TRBV7-2 with TRBJ1-5, with 8 bases aligning to TRBD1. Germline CDR1 reads SGHTA; CDR2 reads FQGNSA. The CDR3 totals 16 residues. After removal of 3 bases from V and 4 bases from J, the junction contained 8 bases not matched to a gene. The CDR3 sequence: CASSFWTGPENQPQHF. The CDR3 DNA reads TGTGCCAGCAGCTTCTGGACAGGGCCGGAAAATCAGCCCCAGCATTTT.

In this sample, this clone turned up a few times. This rearrangement joins TRBV4-2 to TRBJ1-4, with 9 bases identical to TRBD1. V lost 4 bases, J lost 3 bases, and 6 bases stayed unmatched. The CDR3 extends over 16 amino acids. In germline, CDR1 is LGHNA, CDR2 YNFKEQ. CDR3 coding DNA: TGTGCCAGCAGCCCCACAGGGGGCTGGGCTAATGAAAAACTGTTTTTT. Protein: CASSPTGGWANEKLFF.

In its sample, this clone was seen a few times. V usage is TRBV30 and J usage is TRBJ1-1, with D hard to call. The CDR3 sequence is 12 residues long. Trimming shortened V by 8 bases and J by 0 bases, and 10 bases separated the two germline ends. Germline lookup yields CDR1 GTSNPN and CDR2 SVGIG (reference sequence). The CDR3 here is CAGLSMNTEAFF. CDR3 nucleotides: TGTGCCGGCTTATCCATGAACACTGAAGCTTTCTTT.

There are a few counts of this clone. The chain uses TRBV5-1 and TRBJ1-1; tentatively, D is TRBD1 (5 bases). The germline gives CDR1 SGHRS, CDR2 YFSETQ. V was clipped by 0 bases and J by 3 bases, with 18 bases between them. The CDR3 has 17 amino acids. CDR3 protein: CASSLDGTGYGDTEAFF. In DNA form, the CDR3 reads TGCGCCAGCAGCTTGGATGGGACGGGTTATGGGGACACTGAAGCTTTCTTT.

V and J are TRBV28 and TRBJ2-3; TRBD1 might be the D (6 bases). Germline V CDR1 and CDR2: MDHEN, SYDVKM. V lost 5 bases to trimming and J lost 12 bases, with 24 bases between them. This CDR3 contains 15 residues. The CDR3 bases are TGTGCCAGCAGTCCCAGGGACAATCTAAACCCGTATCAGTATTTT. Protein: CASSPRDNLNPYQYF.

The chain has TRBV2 and TRBJ2-7; TRBD2 matches at 14 bases. This CDR3 is 17 amino acids long. Germline CDR1 and CDR2: SNHLY and FYNNEI. Losses at the gene ends were 4 bases for V and 4 bases for J; bases not matched to a gene: 9. The CDR3 loop reads CASSAGTSGSTGYEQYF. In nucleotides, the CDR3 is TGTGCCAGCAGTGCCGGGACTAGCGGGAGCACAGGGTACGAGCAGTACTTC.

The gene calls are TRBV27 and TRBJ1-5; perhaps TRBD1 as D (5 bases). The CDR3 contains 15 residues. Deletions cut 4 bases from V and 3 bases from J, with 13 bases between. Germline V gene lookup returns CDR1 MNHEY and CDR2 SMNVEV (reference sequence). As DNA, the CDR3 is TGTGCCAGCAGTTACCGGGACGGACACAATCAGCCCCAGCATTTT. This sequence encodes CASSYRDGHNQPQHF.

V gene TRBV19 combines with J gene TRBJ1-4; 8 nucleotides match TRBD1. CDR1 and CDR2 (germline): LNHDA, SQIVND (reference sequence). The length of the CDR3 is 15 residues. Trimming cost V 3 bases and J 8 bases; bases outside gene matches: 8. The DNA for the CDR3 is TGTGCCAGTAGTATCTCCAGGGGGCGGAACGAAAAACTGTTTTTT. Amino acid sequence: CASSISRGRNEKLFF. Using reference TRBV19 and TRBJ1-4 for the parts outside the CDR3, the full variable domain is DGGITQSPKYLFRKEGQNVTLSCEQNLNHDAMYWYRQDPGQGLRLIYYSQIVNDFQKGDIAEGYSVSREKKESFPLTVTSAQKNPTAFYLCASSISRGRNEKLFFGSGTQLSVL.

The chain couples TRBV5-1 to TRBJ2-1, with 7 bases that match TRBD1. The CDR3 loop spans 17 amino acids. Unmatched junction bases numbered 11, after V lost 5 bases and J lost 0 bases. Germline lookup yields CDR1 SGHRS and CDR2 YFSETQ. This CDR3 is CASSSGQTFRSYNEQFF. CDR3 DNA: TGCGCCAGCAGTTCGGGACAGACCTTCCGCTCCTACAATGAGCAGTTCTTC.

In its sample, this clone was seen a few times. This chain uses TRBV27 with TRBJ2-7, with 12 positions matching TRBD2. The CDR3 has 18 residues. Trimming removed 4 bases from V and 6 bases from J; junction bases left unmatched: 16. CDR1 is MNHEY, CDR2 SMNVEV, per germline (reference sequence). The CDR3 reads CASSSFTPRLAGATEQYF. The CDR3 DNA reads TGTGCCAGCAGTTCCTTTACCCCGAGACTAGCGGGAGCCACCGAGCAGTACTTC.

This chain uses TRBV30 with TRBJ2-3, with TRBD2 matching over 11 bases. The germline V gene has CDR1 GTSNPN and CDR2 SVGIG (reference sequence). The CDR3 extends over 16 amino acids. Losses at the gene ends were 0 bases for V and 7 bases for J; bases not matched to a gene: 9. CDR3 in amino acids: CAWSVFTSGGGNTQYF. In DNA form, the CDR3 reads TGTGCCTGGAGTGTATTCACTAGCGGGGGTGGGAATACGCAGTATTTT.

This sequence joins TRBV4-3 and TRBJ1-4; D not resolved. The CDR3 has 14 residues. V gave up 1 base and J gave up 8 bases, with 11 bases separating them. Germline V gene lookup returns CDR1 LGHNA and CDR2 YSLEER. The CDR3 sequence is CASSQGIGWEKLFF. CDR3 DNA sequence: TGCGCCAGCAGCCAAGGAATAGGATGGGAAAAACTGTTTTTT.

The chain couples TRBV9 to TRBJ2-3; D gene unclear. With 3 bases removed from V and 5 bases from J, the gap between germline ends came to 10 bases. CDR3 length equals 13 residues. The germline gives CDR1 SGDLS, CDR2 YYNGEE. The CDR3 sequence is CASSDVPGDTQYF. DNA for the CDR3: TGTGCCAGCAGCGACGTCCCGGGAGATACGCAGTATTTT.

V and J are TRBV2 and TRBJ1-2; no clear D. Deletions cut 7 bases from V and 8 bases from J, with 17 bases between. CDR1 is SNHLY, CDR2 FYNNEI, per germline. The CDR3 runs to 13 residues. The DNA for the CDR3 is TGTGCCAGCACCCCACCGAACATCAAGGGCTACACCTTC. This gives the protein CASTPPNIKGYTF.